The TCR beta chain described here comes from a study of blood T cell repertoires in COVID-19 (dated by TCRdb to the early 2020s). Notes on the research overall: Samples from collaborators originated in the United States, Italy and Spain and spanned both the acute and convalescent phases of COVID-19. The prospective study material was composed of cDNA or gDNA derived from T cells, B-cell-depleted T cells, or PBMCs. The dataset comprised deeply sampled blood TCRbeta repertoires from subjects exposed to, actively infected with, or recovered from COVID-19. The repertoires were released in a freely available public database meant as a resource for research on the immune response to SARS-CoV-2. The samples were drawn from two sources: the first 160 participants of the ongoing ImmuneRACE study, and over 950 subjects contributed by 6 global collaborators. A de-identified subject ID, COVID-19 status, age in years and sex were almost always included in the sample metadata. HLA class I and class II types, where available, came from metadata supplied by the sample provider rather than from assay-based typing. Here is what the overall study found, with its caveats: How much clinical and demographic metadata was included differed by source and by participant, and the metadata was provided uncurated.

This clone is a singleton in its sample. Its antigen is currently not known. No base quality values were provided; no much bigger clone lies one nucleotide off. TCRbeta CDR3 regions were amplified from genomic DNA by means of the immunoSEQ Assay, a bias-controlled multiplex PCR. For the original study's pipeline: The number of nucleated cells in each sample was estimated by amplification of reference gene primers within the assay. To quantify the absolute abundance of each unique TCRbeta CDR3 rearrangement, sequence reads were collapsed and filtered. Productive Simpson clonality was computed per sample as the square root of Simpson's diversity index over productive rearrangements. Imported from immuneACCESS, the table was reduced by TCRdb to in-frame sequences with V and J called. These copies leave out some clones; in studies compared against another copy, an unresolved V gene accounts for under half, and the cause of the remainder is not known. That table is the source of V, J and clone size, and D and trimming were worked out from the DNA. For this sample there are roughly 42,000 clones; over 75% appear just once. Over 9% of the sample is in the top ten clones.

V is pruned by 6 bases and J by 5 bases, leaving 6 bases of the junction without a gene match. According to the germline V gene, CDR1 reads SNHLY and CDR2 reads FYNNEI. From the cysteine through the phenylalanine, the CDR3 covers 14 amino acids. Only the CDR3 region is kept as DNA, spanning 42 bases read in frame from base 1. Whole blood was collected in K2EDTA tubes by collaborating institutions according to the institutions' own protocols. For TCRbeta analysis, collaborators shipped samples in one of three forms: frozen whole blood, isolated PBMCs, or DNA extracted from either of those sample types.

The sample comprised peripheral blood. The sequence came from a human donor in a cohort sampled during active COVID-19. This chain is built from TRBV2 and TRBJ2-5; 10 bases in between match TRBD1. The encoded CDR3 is CASRARQGAETQYF. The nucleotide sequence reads TGTGCCAGCAGGGCAAGACAGGGGGCGGAGACCCAGTACTTC. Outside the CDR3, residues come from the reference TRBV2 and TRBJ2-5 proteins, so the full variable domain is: EPEVTQTPSHQVTQMGQEVILRCVPISNHLYFYWYRQILGQKVEFLVSFYNNEISEKSEIFDDQFSVERPDGSNFTLKIRSTKLEDSAMYFCASRARQGAETQYFGPGTRLLVL.